The 13 T cell receptor beta chains given below trace back to one sample, sequenced in a study of cytomegalovirus exposure and HLA in healthy donors. PCR primers comprised 60 Vbeta and 13 Jbeta primers. Libraries were prepared by immunoSEQ multiplex PCR; TCRdb keeps only in-frame clonotypes and omits some of them. The sample records fewer than 130,000 clones, about 70% being singletons. The source material was PBMCs. These receptors all stem from a man in his forties or fifties in good health and CMV-seropositive.

The chain joins TRBV5-1 to TRBJ2-5, with 16 bases lining up with TRBD2. With 6 bases clipped from V and 1 base from J, the junction kept 6 bases outside the gene matches. Germline V gene sequence: CDR1 SGHRS, CDR2 YFSETQ. The CDR3 spans 17 residues. CDR3 coding DNA: TGCGCCAGCACCCCAGGGACTAGCGGGAGGGTCCAAGAGACCCAGTACTTC. Residues: CASTPGTSGRVQETQYF.

The chain joins TRBV28 to TRBJ1-6, with no clear D. In germline, CDR1 is MDHEN, CDR2 SYDVKM. The CDR3 runs 17 residues. V was trimmed by 6 bases and J by 0 bases, leaving 15 bases between them. The CDR3 coding sequence is TGTGCCAGCAGCTTTTCTAGCAGGAGCTCCTATAATTCACCCCTCCACTTT. It encodes CASSFSSRSSYNSPLHF.

This clone was found a few times. The genes are TRBV9 and TRBJ1-1; the D is unclear. CDR3 length: 12 amino acids. V was shortened by 7 bases and J by 5 bases, with 12 bases between the two germline ends. Looked up from germline, CDR1 is SGDLS and CDR2 is YYNGEE. CDR3 region: CASARVGTEAFF. The CDR3 nucleotides read TGTGCCAGCGCCAGAGTCGGGACTGAAGCTTTCTTT.

The rearrangement links TRBV13 to TRBJ1-2; 8 bases map to TRBD1. This CDR3 contains 15 residues. Looked up from germline, CDR1 is PRHDT and CDR2 is FYEKMQ (reference sequence). The J segment lost 7 bases and the V segment lost 5 bases, leaving 12 bases of the junction unmatched. The CDR3 DNA reads TGTGCCAGCAGCCTCTTAATCGGACAGGGCCGTGGCTACACCTTC. Amino acid sequence: CASSLLIGQGRGYTF.

The chain joins TRBV5-4 to TRBJ2-5, with 10 bases identical to TRBD1. Germline CDR1 is SGHNT and CDR2 is YYREEE (reference sequence). Trimming at V came to 3 bases and at J to 0 bases, leaving 5 bases not matched to a gene. This CDR3 spans 16 amino acids. In nucleotides, the CDR3 is TGTGCCAGCAGCTCTCCGGGACAGGGGTACCAAGAGACCCAGTACTTC. Amino acids: CASSSPGQGYQETQYF. The entire variable domain, with the rest obtained from reference TRBV5-4 and TRBJ2-5, is as follows: ETGVTQSPTHLIKTRGQQVTLRCSSQSGHNTVSWYQQALGQGPQFIFQYYREEENGRGNFPPRFSGLQFPNYSSELNVNALELDDSALYLCASSSPGQGYQETQYFGPGTRLLVL.

This clone was counted only a few times. The chain recombines TRBV5-1 with TRBJ2-1; D unresolved. CDR3 length: 14 residues. V lost 0 bases, J lost 4 bases, and 8 bases lay in between. Germline CDR1 and CDR2: SGHRS and YFSETQ. CDR3 loop: CASSLGAQYNEQFF. The CDR3 DNA sequence: TGCGCCAGCAGCTTGGGGGCCCAATACAATGAGCAGTTCTTC.

In nucleotides, the CDR3 is TGTGCCAGTAGTATTGGGGGCCCTGGGGACAATCAGCCCCAGCATTTT. Protein: CASSIGGPGDNQPQHF. The chain has TRBV19 and TRBJ1-5; tentative D call: TRBD1 (6 bases). CDR1 and CDR2 from the germline V gene are LNHDA and SQIVND (reference sequence). Trimming pared 3 bases from V and 3 bases from J, leaving 15 bases between. This CDR3 comprises 16 residues.

This sequence joins TRBV10-3 and TRBJ2-3; a possible D gene is TRBD2 (6 bases). Trimming removed 4 bases at V and 0 bases at J, with 8 bases between. The V gene's germline CDR1 is ENHRY and CDR2 SYGVKD. The CDR3 sequence is 14 residues long. The CDR3 sequence is CAISGGTSTDTQYF. The CDR3 DNA sequence: TGTGCCATCAGTGGGGGGACTAGCACAGATACGCAGTATTTT.

V usage is TRBV5-4 and J usage is TRBJ2-3, with D possibly TRBD1 on 5 matching bases. The V end was cut by 5 bases, the J end by 2 bases, with 6 bases between. Germline lookup yields CDR1 SGHNT and CDR2 YYREEE (reference sequence). The CDR3 loop spans 12 amino acids. The CDR3 spells CASRGVTDTQYF. The DNA of the CDR3 is TGTGCCAGCAGAGGGGTCACAGATACGCAGTATTTT.

The J gene is TRBJ1-5, the V gene TRBV18; a possible D gene is TRBD1 (6 bases). V was pared by 4 bases and J by 3 bases, with 13 bases between. The CDR3 totals 15 residues. Germline V gives CDR1 KGHSH, CDR2 LQKENI. CDR3 in DNA: TGTGCCAGCTCACTACTAACAGGGTTCAATCAGCCCCAGCATTTT. Translated: CASSLLTGFNQPQHF.

This clone was seen a few times. The chain joins TRBV9 to TRBJ2-7; TRBD2 matches 7 bases. CDR1 is SGDLS and CDR2 is YYNGEE in the germline V gene. The ends lost 4 bases at V and 3 bases at J; junction bases unmatched: 13. The CDR3 totals 16 residues. CDR3 nucleotides: TGTGCCAGCAGCACCCCCGACGGGAGGAGCGACTACGAGCAGTACTTC. Its translation: CASSTPDGRSDYEQYF.

The chain employs TRBV2 and TRBJ2-1, with 7 bases fitting TRBD2. V lost 1 base to trimming and J lost 4 bases; unmatched junction nucleotides: 4. The CDR3 has 15 residues. From germline, CDR1 is SNHLY and CDR2 FYNNEI. CDR3 bases: TGTGCCAGCAGTGAAGAGGGCGGGAGATACAATGAGCAGTTCTTC. Translating it yields CASSEEGGRYNEQFF.

V gene TRBV6-5 combines with J gene TRBJ2-3; tentatively, D is TRBD2 (5 bases). The germline CDR1 and CDR2 sequences are MNHEY and SVGAGI. This CDR3 has 14 amino acids. The V and J ends lost 5 bases and 0 bases respectively, with 9 bases between them. The CDR3, as DNA: TGTGCCAGCAGTCCTCCGGGGAGCACAGATACGCAGTATTTT. The encoded protein is CASSPPGSTDTQYF.